This TCR beta chain was found in a study of CD8 T cells in Susac syndrome. The multiple sclerosis controls were treatment-naive patients affected by stable or active relapsing-remitting disease. After extraction with the RNeasy kit, about 0.45 to 1 ug of the RNA was reverse transcribed using random hexamers. The authors amplified TCR beta CDR3 across 54 Vbeta and 13 Jbeta using immunoSEQ multiplex PCR. In TCRdb, the immunoSEQ multiplex PCR reads were re-called with MiXCR into one record per CDR3 protein. The table records approximately 200,000 distinct CDR3 sequences, around 96% of them present only once. Deletions cut 0 bases from V and 4 bases from J, with 10 bases between. CDR3 size: 14 residues. The germline V gene has CDR1 GTSNPN and CDR2 SVGIG (reference sequence).

The material sequenced was CD4+ T cells from PBMCs. The clonotype originates from a human donor with multiple sclerosis. V usage is TRBV30 and J usage is TRBJ2-1; D unresolved. CDR3 region: CAWSVGALYNEQFF. CDR3 in DNA: TGTGCCTGGAGTGTTGGAGCCCTTTACAATGAGCAGTTCTTC. The full variable domain, with the rest looked up from reference TRBV30 and TRBJ2-1, is SQTIHQWPATLVQPVGSPLSLECTVEGTSNPNLYWYRQAAGRGLQLLFYSVGIGQISSEVPQNLSASRPQDRQFILSSKKLLLSDSGFYLCAWSVGALYNEQFFGPGTRLTVL.